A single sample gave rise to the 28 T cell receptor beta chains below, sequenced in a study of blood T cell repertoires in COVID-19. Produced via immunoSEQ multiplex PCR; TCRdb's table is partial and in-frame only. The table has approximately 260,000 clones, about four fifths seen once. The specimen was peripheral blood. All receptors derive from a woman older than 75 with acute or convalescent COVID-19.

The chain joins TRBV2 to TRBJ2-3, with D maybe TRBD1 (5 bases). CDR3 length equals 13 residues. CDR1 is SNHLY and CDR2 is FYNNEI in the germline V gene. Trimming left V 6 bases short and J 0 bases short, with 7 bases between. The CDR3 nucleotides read TGTGCCAGCAGGTGGACAAGCACAGATACGCAGTATTTT. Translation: CASRWTSTDTQYF.

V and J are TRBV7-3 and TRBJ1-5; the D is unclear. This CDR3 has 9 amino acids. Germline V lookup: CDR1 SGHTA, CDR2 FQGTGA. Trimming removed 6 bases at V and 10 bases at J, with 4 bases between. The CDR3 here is CASRRPQHF. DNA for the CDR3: TGTGCCAGCAGGCGCCCCCAGCATTTT.

The CDR3: CASSPPAGVGSPLHF. The CDR3 DNA reads TGTGCCAGCTCACCACCCGCAGGGGTGGGTTCACCCCTCCACTTT. The rearrangement joins TRBV18 to TRBJ1-6, with D tentatively TRBD1 (6 bases). Looked up from germline, CDR1 is KGHSH and CDR2 is LQKENI. CDR3 length: 15 residues. Between the trimmed V and J ends, which lost 0 bases and 9 bases, there was a span of 12 bases.

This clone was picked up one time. The CDR3 DNA reads as TGTGCCTCTTCCCGGATACCGGGAAATCAGCCCCAGCATTTT. Translated, it gives CASSRIPGNQPQHF. The rearrangement links TRBV28 to TRBJ1-5; D is unresolved. The V and J ends lost 11 bases and 4 bases respectively, with 18 bases between them. The CDR3 contains 14 residues. CDR1 MDHEN and CDR2 SYDVKM come from the germline V gene. Drawing the rest from reference TRBV28 and TRBJ1-5, the complete variable domain is DVKVTQSSRYLVKRTGEKVFLECVQDMDHENMFWYRQDPGLGLRLIYFSYDVKMKEKGDIPEGYSVSREKKERFSLILESASTNQTSMYLCASSRIPGNQPQHFGDGTRLSIL.

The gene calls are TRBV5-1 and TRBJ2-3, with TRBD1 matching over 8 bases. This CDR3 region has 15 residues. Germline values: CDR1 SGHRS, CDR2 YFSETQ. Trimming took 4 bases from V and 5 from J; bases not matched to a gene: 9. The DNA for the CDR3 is TGCGCCAGCAGCAGCGACAGGGGTGGGAGAGATACGCAGTATTTT. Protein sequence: CASSSDRGGRDTQYF. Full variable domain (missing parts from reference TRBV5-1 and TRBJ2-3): KAGVTQTPRYLIKTRGQQVTLSCSPISGHRSVSWYQQTPGQGLQFLFEYFSETQRNKGNFPGRFSGRQFSNSRSEMNVSTLELGDSALYLCASSSDRGGRDTQYFGPGTRLTVL.

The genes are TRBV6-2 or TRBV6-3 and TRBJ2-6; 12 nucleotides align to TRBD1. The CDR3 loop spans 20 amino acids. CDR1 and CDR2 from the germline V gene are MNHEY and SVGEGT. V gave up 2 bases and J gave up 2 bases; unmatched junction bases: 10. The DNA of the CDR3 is TGTGCCAGCAGTTACGTAGGGGGGACAGGGGGCTCGGCTGGGGCCAACGTCCTGACTTTC. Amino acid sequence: CASSYVGGTGGSAGANVLTF.

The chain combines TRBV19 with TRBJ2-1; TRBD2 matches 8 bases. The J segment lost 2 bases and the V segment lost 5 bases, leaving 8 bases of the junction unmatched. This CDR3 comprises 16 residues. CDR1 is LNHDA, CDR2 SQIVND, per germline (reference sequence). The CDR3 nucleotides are TGTGCCAGTAGTCCCCCTGGGCGGGGGGCCTACAATGAGCAGTTCTTC. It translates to CASSPPGRGAYNEQFF.

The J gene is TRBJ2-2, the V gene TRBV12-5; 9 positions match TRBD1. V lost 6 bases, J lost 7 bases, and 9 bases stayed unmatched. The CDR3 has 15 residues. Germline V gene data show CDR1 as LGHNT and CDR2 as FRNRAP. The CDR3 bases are TGTGCTAGTGGGCCTACAGGGGGCAGGGTCGGGGAGCTGTTTTTT. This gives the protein CASGPTGGRVGELFF.

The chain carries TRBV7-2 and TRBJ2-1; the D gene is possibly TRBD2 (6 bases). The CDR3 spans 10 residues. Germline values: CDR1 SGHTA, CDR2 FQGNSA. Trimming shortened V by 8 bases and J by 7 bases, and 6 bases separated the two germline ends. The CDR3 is CASGTNEQFF. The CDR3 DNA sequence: TGTGCCAGCGGGACTAATGAGCAGTTCTTC.

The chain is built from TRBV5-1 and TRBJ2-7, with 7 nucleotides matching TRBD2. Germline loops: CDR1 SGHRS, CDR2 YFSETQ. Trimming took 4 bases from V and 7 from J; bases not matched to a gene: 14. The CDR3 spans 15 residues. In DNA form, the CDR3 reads TGCGCCAGCAGCAGGAGGGAGGGCCCCCCTCGAGAGCAGTACTTC. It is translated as CASSRREGPPREQYF. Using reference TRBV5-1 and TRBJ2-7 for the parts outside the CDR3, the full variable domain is KAGVTQTPRYLIKTRGQQVTLSCSPISGHRSVSWYQQTPGQGLQFLFEYFSETQRNKGNFPGRFSGRQFSNSRSEMNVSTLELGDSALYLCASSRREGPPREQYFGPGTRLTVT.

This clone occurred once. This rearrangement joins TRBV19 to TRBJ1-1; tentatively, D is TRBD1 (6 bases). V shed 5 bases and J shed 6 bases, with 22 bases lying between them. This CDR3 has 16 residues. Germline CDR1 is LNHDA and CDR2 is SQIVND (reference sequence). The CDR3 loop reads CASSFSTIPTGSEAFF. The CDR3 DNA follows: TGTGCCAGTAGTTTTAGCACTATCCCGACAGGCTCTGAAGCTTTCTTT.

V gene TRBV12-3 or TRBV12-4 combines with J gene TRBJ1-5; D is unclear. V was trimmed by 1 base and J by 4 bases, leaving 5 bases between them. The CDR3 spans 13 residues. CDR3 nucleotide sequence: TGTGCCAGCAGTTTAGTAGAAAATCAGCCCCAGCATTTT. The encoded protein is CASSLVENQPQHF.

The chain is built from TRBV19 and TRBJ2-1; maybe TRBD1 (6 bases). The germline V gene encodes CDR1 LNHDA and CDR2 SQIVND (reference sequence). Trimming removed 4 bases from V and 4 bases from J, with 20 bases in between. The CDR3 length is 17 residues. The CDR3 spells CASSTGPGGGLYNEQFF. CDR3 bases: TGTGCCAGTAGTACCGGGCCGGGTGGGGGCTTATACAATGAGCAGTTCTTC. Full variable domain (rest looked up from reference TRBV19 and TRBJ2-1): DGGITQSPKYLFRKEGQNVTLSCEQNLNHDAMYWYRQDPGQGLRLIYYSQIVNDFQKGDIAEGYSVSREKKESFPLTVTSAQKNPTAFYLCASSTGPGGGLYNEQFFGPGTRLTVL.

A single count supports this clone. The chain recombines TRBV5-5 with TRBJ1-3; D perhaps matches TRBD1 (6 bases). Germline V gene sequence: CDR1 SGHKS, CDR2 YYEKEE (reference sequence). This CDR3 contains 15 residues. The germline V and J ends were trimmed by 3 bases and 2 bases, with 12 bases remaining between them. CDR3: CASSSPGQTGNTIYF. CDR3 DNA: TGTGCCAGCAGCTCCCCCGGACAGACTGGAAACACCATATATTTT.

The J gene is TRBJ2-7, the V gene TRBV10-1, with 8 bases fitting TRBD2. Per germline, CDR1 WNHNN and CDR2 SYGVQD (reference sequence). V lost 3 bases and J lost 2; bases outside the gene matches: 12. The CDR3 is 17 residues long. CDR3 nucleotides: TGCGCCAGCAGTGAATGGACTAGCAGGAGGATCCCCTACGAGCAGTACTTC. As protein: CASSEWTSRRIPYEQYF.

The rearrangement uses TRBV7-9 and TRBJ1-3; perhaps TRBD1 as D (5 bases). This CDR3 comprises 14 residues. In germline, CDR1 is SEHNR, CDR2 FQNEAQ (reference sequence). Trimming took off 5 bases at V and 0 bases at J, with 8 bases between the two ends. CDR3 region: CASSTTVSGNTIYF. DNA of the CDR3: TGTGCCAGCAGCACGACAGTCTCTGGAAACACCATATATTTT.

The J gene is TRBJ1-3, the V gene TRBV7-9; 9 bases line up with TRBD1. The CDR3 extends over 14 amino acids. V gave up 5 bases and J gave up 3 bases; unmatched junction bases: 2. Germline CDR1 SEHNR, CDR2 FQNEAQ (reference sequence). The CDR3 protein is CASSRTGVGNTIYF. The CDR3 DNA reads TGTGCCAGCAGCCGGACAGGGGTTGGAAACACCATATATTTT.

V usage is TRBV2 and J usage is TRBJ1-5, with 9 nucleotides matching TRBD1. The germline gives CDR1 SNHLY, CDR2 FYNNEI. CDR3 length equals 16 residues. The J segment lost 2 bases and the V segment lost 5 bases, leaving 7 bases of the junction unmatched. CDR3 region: CASSRRTGDGNQPQHF. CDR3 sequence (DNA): TGTGCCAGCAGTCGAAGGACAGGGGACGGCAATCAGCCCCAGCATTTT.

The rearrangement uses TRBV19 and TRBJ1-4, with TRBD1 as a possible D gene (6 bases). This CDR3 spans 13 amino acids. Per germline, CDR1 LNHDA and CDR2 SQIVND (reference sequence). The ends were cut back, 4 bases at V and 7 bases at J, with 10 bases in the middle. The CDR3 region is CASSSGRGEKLFF. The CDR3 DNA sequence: TGTGCCAGTAGTAGCGGCAGGGGTGAAAAACTGTTTTTT.

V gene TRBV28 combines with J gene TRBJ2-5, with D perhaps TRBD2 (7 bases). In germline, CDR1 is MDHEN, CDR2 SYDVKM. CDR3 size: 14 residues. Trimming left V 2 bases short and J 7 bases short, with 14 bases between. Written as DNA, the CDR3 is TGTGCCAGCAGTTTAGGAGGGAGGGGGGGGACCCAGTACTTC. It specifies CASSLGGRGGTQYF. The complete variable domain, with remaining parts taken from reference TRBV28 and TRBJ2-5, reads DVKVTQSSRYLVKRTGEKVFLECVQDMDHENMFWYRQDPGLGLRLIYFSYDVKMKEKGDIPEGYSVSREKKERFSLILESASTNQTSMYLCASSLGGRGGTQYFGPGTRLLVL.

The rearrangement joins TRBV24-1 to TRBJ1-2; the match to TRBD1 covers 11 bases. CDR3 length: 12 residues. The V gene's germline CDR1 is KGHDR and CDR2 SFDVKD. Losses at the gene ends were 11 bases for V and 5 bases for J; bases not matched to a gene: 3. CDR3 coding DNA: TGTGCCATCGGGACAGGGGGTTATGGCTACACCTTC. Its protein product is CAIGTGGYGYTF.

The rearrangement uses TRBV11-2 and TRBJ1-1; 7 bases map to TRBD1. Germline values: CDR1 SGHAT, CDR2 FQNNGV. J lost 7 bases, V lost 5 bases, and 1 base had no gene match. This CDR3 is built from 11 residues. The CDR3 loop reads CASSRDSEAFF. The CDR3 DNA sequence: TGTGCCAGCAGCCGGGACAGTGAAGCTTTCTTT. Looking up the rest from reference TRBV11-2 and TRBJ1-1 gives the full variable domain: EAGVAQSPRYKIIEKRQSVAFWCNPISGHATLYWYQQILGQGPKLLIQFQNNGVVDDSQLPKDRFSAERLKGVDSTLKIQPAKLEDSAVYLCASSRDSEAFFGQGTRLTVV.

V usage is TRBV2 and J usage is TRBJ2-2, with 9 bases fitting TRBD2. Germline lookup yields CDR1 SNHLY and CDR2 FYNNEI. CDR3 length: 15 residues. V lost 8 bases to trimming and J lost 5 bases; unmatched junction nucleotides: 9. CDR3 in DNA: TGTGCCAGCCGTCACATAGCGGGGGAGACCGGGGAGCTGTTTTTT. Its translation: CASRHIAGETGELFF.

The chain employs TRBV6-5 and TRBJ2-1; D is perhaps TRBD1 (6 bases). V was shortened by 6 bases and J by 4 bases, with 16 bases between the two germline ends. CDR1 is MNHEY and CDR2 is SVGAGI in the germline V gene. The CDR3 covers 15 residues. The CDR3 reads CASRLDRSIYNEQFF. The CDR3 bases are TGTGCCAGCAGACTCGACAGGAGTATTTACAATGAGCAGTTCTTC.

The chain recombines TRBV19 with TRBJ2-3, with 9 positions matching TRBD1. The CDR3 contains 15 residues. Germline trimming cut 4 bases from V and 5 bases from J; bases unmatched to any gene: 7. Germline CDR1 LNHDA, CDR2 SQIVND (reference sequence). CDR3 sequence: CASSSGTGRGDTQYF. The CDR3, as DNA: TGTGCCAGTAGTAGCGGGACAGGGCGAGGAGATACGCAGTATTTT.

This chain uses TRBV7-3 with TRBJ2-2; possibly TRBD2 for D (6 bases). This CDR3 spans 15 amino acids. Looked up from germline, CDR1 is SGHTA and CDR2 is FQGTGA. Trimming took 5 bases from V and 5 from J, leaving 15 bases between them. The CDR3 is CASSRLGGLTGELFF. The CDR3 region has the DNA TGTGCCAGCAGCCGACTAGGAGGCCTGACCGGGGAGCTGTTTTTT. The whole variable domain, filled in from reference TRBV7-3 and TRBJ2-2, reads GAGVSQTPSNKVTEKGKYVELRCDPISGHTALYWYRQSLGQGPEFLIYFQGTGAADDSGLPNDRFFAVRPEGSVSTLKIQRTERGDSAVYLCASSRLGGLTGELFFGEGSRLTVL.

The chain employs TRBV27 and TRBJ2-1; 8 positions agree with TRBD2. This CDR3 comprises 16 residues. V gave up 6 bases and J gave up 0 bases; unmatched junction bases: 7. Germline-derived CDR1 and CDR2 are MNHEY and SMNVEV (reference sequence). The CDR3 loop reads CASRDQRGPSYNEQFF. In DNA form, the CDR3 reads TGTGCCAGCAGGGACCAGCGGGGGCCCTCCTACAATGAGCAGTTCTTC.

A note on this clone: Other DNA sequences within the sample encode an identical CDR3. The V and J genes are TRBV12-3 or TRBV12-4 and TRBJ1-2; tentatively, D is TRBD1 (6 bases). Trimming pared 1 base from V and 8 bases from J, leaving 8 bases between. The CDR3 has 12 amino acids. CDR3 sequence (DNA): TGTGCCAGCAGTTTAGGGCAGGGGGGCTACACCTTC. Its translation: CASSLGQGGYTF.